This T cell receptor beta chain was profiled in a study of OX40 agonist ivuxolimab in advanced cancers. In the study overall: Enrollees could have had prior anti-PD-1, anti-PD-L1 or anti-CTLA-4 therapy, which 30% to 50% had received.

Details on this clone: Antigen specificity is unknown.

The assay was immunoSEQ multiplex PCR, and TCRdb's table has in-frame clones only and misses some. The sample carries 80,000 to 100,000 clones, about 91% recorded once. Broader study findings: In the expanded peripheral T cells, antigen specificity was never determined. Fewer expanded clones were found on average in CD4+ than in CD8+ T cells.

This CDR3 is built from 13 residues. Trimming removed 3 bases from V and 9 bases from J; junction bases left unmatched: 6. From germline, CDR1 is GTSNPN and CDR2 SVGIG (reference sequence). The clonotype originates from an adult with an advanced solid tumor such as melanoma, head and neck, liver or kidney cancer. The starting material was CD4+ or CD8+ T cells sorted from blood, obtained in a trial of the OX40 agonist ivuxolimab. V usage is TRBV30 and J usage is TRBJ2-4; the match to TRBD2 covers 9 bases. Here the CDR3 reads CAWRLAGASIQYF. Written as DNA, the CDR3 is TGTGCCTGGAGGTTAGCGGGGGCCTCCATTCAGTACTTC. Full variable domain (remainder filled in from reference TRBV30 and TRBJ2-4): SQTIHQWPATLVQPVGSPLSLECTVEGTSNPNLYWYRQAAGRGLQLLFYSVGIGQISSEVPQNLSASRPQDRQFILSSKKLLLSDSGFYLCAWRLAGASIQYFGAGTRLSVL.